A selection of T cell receptor beta chains follows, all from one sample in a study of OX40 agonist ivuxolimab in advanced cancers. The method was immunoSEQ multiplex PCR; TCRdb's version includes in-frame clones alone and lacks a portion of them. The top ten hold over 0.75% of the sample, which has some 70,000 clones, approximately 88% seen once. Material: CD4+ or CD8+ T cells sorted from blood, obtained in a trial of the OX40 agonist ivuxolimab. The receptors here all came from an adult with an advanced solid tumor such as melanoma, head and neck, liver or kidney cancer. Both conserved end residues are part of each CDR3. The order of the fields is J gene, clone size, D gene, V gene, CDR3 DNA, CDR3 protein. D genes are given only for firm matches. Clone size appears in some rows only: once, few, many, or a class for an expanded clone.

TRBJ2-1,NA,NA,TRBV6-6,TGTGCCGTTCTAGGGCGGGACAAAAACAATGAGCAGTTCTTC,CAVLGRDKNNEQFF
TRBJ1-5,NA,NA,TRBV6-1,TGTGCCAGCAGGGGATACCGGGACAGCAATCAGCCCCAGCATTTT,CASRGYRDSNQPQHF
TRBJ2-7,NA,NA,TRBV7-8,TGTGCCAGCAGCGATCTTTCGGGGAGAAAGTTCGACTTC,CASSDLSGRKFDF
TRBJ1-2,few,NA,TRBV28,TGTGCCAGCAGTTTAGTCCAGGGCTATGGCTACACCTTC,CASSLVQGYGYTF
TRBJ2-1,NA,TRBD2,TRBV9,TGTGCCAGCAGCCGCCTCAGCGGGAGCTCCTACAATGAGCAGTTCTTC,CASSRLSGSSYNEQFF
TRBJ1-1,NA,NA,TRBV6-6,TGTGCCAGCTTCCCAGACAAGAACACTGAAGCTTTCTTT,CASFPDKNTEAFF
TRBJ2-7,NA,NA,TRBV30,TGTGCCTGGAGTGAACGGCAGGGGAGTCCCTACGAGCAGTACTTC,CAWSERQGSPYEQYF
TRBJ2-5,NA,NA,TRBV7-2,TGTGCCAGCAGCAAAGAGCCCCGTGAGACCCAGTACTTC,CASSKEPRETQYF
TRBJ2-3,NA,NA,TRBV5-1,TGCGCCAGCAGCTTGAGGGCAGGCTTGGGCACAGATACGCAGTATTTT,CASSLRAGLGTDTQYF
TRBJ2-1,NA,NA,TRBV5-1,TGCGCCAGCAGCTTGGTCCCAGTGTCCTACAATGAGCAGTTCTTC,CASSLVPVSYNEQFF
TRBJ2-5,NA,NA,TRBV10-3,TGTGCCATCAGTGTGGGGGAGACCCAGTACTTC,CAISVGETQYF
TRBJ1-1,NA,NA,TRBV11-2,TGTGCCAGCAGCTCATATGAAGGGTTGGCTTTCTTT,CASSSYEGLAFF
TRBJ2-5,NA,NA,TRBV18,TGTGCCAGCTCACTAGCCTCCGGGGAGGAGACCCAGTACTTC,CASSLASGEETQYF
TRBJ2-7,few,TRBD1,TRBV30,TGTGCCTGGAGTGTACGGTTGGGGACAGGGTCAGGGGAGCAGTACTTC,CAWSVRLGTGSGEQYF
TRBJ1-3,NA,NA,TRBV7-6,TGTGCCAGCAGCCGATCATGGGAAAACGGAAACACCATATATTTT,CASSRSWENGNTIYF